A selection of T cell receptor beta chains follows, all from one sample in a study of radiation and T cells in renal cell carcinoma. Sequencing was performed with immunoSEQ multiplex PCR; in TCRdb, only in-frame clones are kept and a portion is missing. The sample includes about 16,000 clones, approximately 48% seen only once; the top ten take around two fifths. Here the sequenced sample was tumor tissue, taken from a patient whose treatment included radiotherapy and nephrectomy. The receptors were sampled from a woman aged 60-75 years with renal cell carcinoma. The CDR3 runs from the conserved cysteine through the conserved F or W. The order of the fields is J gene, V gene, CDR3 protein.

TRBJ1-6	TRBV9	CASSVGSLNSPLHF
TRBJ2-2	TRBV19	CASGTGGAGTGELFF
TRBJ2-1	TRBV4-2	CASSQTSGRTYNEQFF
TRBJ1-2	TRBV5-4	CASSPDRVLNYGYTF
TRBJ2-3	TRBV4-1	CASSQPDPGYTDTQYF
TRBJ1-2	TRBV27	CASSRYRAHYGYTF
TRBJ1-5	TRBV5-4	CASSLGGSNQPQHF
TRBJ2-5	TRBV7-8	CARLRGTKTQYF
TRBJ2-7	TRBV11-3	CASSQGPRGPQYF
TRBJ1-3	TRBV4-2	CATSTGSGNTIYF
TRBJ1-1	TRBV11-1	CASSLNVGNTEAFF
TRBJ2-7	TRBV7-9	CASSLDGGPISYEQYF
TRBJ1-2	TRBV9	CASSVVGTGVRGYTF
TRBJ1-1	TRBV7-8	CASSLSGGEAFF
TRBJ1-5	TRBV4-2	CASSQFAGNSNQPQHF
TRBJ1-2	TRBV6-6	CASNSGQGAITF
TRBJ1-2	TRBV7-2	CASSSKLWGSLSFHTF
TRBJ1-4	TRBV30	CAWKRILGGNYEKLFF
TRBJ1-2	TRBV9	CASSVLGTGDYGYTF
TRBJ1-5	TRBV5-6	CASSFQGPWGNQPQHF
TRBJ2-7	TRBV27	CASSLRAPYEQYF
TRBJ1-5	TRBV9	CASSPGRGNQPQHF
TRBJ2-1	TRBV6-5	CASSSVSVEQFF
TRBJ1-5	TRBV28	CASSLNPGQGNQPQHF
TRBJ1-6	TRBV5-5	CASSPDPRGRGYSPLHF
TRBJ1-3	TRBV5-6	CASSPQGPGNTIYF
TRBJ1-2	TRBV5-1	CASSLGPPGRTTNYGYTF
TRBJ1-4	TRBV9	CASSFRTGEKLFF
TRBJ2-7	TRBV10-3	CASSEFSGGRYEQYF
TRBJ2-1	TRBV4-3	CASSQSTGTSGRTDEQFF
TRBJ2-5	TRBV5-6	CASSLGGVETQYF
TRBJ2-5	TRBV19	CASRPTHPGRETQYF
TRBJ1-5	TRBV19	CASSTRQVSNQPQHF
TRBJ2-5	TRBV6-6	CASSYSIREETQYF
TRBJ2-5	TRBV5-4	CASSPREQETQYF
TRBJ2-7	TRBV21-1	CASFCLGRGSYEQYF
TRBJ1-2	TRBV27	CASSQGTGQGSYTF
TRBJ1-4	TRBV27	CASSPPGGDEKLFF
.	TRBV19	CASRTAGALNQPQYF
TRBJ1-5	TRBV19	CASSMPSRSFAGQPQHF
TRBJ1-1	TRBV27	CASSFMGNTEAFF
TRBJ1-2	TRBV2	CASGRGNGYTF
TRBJ1-2	TRBV29-1	CSVDDLWEGYTF
TRBJ2-3	TRBV5-1	CASSPGGAASTDTQYF
TRBJ1-1	TRBV6-5	CASRQKGGRDTEAFF
TRBJ2-7	TRBV6-5	CASAQGARYEQYF
TRBJ1-4	TRBV11-1	CASSLRDAASEKLFF
TRBJ1-2	TRBV5-5	CASSFGQGLYF
TRBJ1-5	TRBV5-8	CASSLLGGGNQPQHF
TRBJ1-2	TRBV2	CASSVSPNYGYTF
TRBJ2-3	TRBV4-1	CASSPPLGGTQYF
TRBJ2-2	TRBV18	CASSPMQDSTGELFF
TRBJ1-1	TRBV19	CASSLNTEAFF
TRBJ2-1	TRBV29-1	CSARGSGSSYNEQFF
TRBJ1-2	TRBV6-5	CASRHPPGGQDGYTF